What follows is one TCR beta chain and its context. Its antigen is undetermined. Making use of molecular barcodes, quantitative 5'-RACE generated TCR beta libraries. MiXCR, applied by TCRdb to the 5' RACE reads, yields one record per CDR3 protein. In the table there are around 440,000 distinct CDR3 sequences, over 15% of which are singletons. The CDR3 extends over 13 amino acids. Looked up from germline, CDR1 is SQVTM and CDR2 is ANQGSEA. Trimming cost V 4 bases and J 3 bases, with 11 bases left between them. The data are from a study of CD8 T cells in ankylosing spondylitis. Overall study findings and caveats: Disease-linked clones were reportedly significantly enriched in matched ankylosing spondylitis synovial fluid. Blood from ankylosing spondylitis patients appeared to carry a characteristic roughly eight-variant TCR beta motif. A number of the motif variants had already been described in reactive arthritis synovial fluid and blood. The disease-linked clones had a CD8+ phenotype and low blood frequencies.

This chain uses TRBV29-1 with TRBJ2-3; D may correspond to TRBD1 or TRBD2 (7 bases each). Sequenced: blood, either unsorted or a sorted T cell fraction (not recorded which). The TCR originated in a male donor with ankylosing spondylitis. In nucleotides, the CDR3 is TGCAGCGTTGGCAGGGGGGGTACAGATACGCAGTATTTT. Translating gives CSVGRGGTDTQYF.